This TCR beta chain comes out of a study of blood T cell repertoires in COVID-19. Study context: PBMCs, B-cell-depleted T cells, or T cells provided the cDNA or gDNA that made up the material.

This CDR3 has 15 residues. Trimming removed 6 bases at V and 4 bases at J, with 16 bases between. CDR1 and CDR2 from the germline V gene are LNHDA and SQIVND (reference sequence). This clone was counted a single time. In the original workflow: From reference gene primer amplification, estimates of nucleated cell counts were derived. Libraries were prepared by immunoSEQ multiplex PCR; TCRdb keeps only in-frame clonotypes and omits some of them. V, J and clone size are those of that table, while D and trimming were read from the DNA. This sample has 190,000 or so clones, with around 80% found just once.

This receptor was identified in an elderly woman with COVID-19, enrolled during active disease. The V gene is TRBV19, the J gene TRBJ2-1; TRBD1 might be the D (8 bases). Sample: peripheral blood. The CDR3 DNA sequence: TGTGCCAGTAGAAATACAGGGGGAGGGTACAATGAGCAGTTCTTC. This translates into CASRNTGGGYNEQFF.